The 19 T cell receptor beta chains in this list originate from one sample, sequenced in a study of cytomegalovirus exposure and HLA in healthy donors. Primers: 60 Vbeta forward and 13 Jbeta reverse. Sequencing was performed with immunoSEQ multiplex PCR; in TCRdb, only in-frame clones are kept and a portion is missing. The sample has approximately 100,000 clones, 60% to 85% seen once. Sequencing used PBMCs. Receptor source: a man aged 55 to 70 in good health and CMV-seropositive.

The genes are TRBV27 and TRBJ2-2; TRBD2 agrees at 14 bases. Looked up from germline, CDR1 is MNHEY and CDR2 is SMNVEV (reference sequence). The length of the CDR3 is 18 residues. V lost 5 bases to trimming and J lost 6 bases; unmatched junction nucleotides: 11. The CDR3 region is CASSPWTSGGFYPGELFF. CDR3 DNA sequence: TGTGCCAGCAGTCCCTGGACTAGCGGGGGGTTTTATCCCGGGGAGCTGTTTTTT.

This clone was seen a few times. The rearrangement uses TRBV13 and TRBJ1-6; D is ambiguous. From germline, CDR1 is PRHDT and CDR2 FYEKMQ (reference sequence). This CDR3 has 16 amino acids. The V end was cut by 2 bases, the J end by 0 bases, with 8 bases between. The CDR3: CASSLRGSSYNSPLHF. The CDR3 bases are TGTGCCAGCAGCTTACGGGGAAGCTCCTATAATTCACCCCTCCACTTT. Full variable domain (missing parts from reference TRBV13 and TRBJ1-6): AAGVIQSPRHLIKEKRETATLKCYPIPRHDTVYWYQQGPGQDPQFLISFYEKMQSDKGSIPDRFSAQQFSDYHSELNMSSLELGDSALYFCASSLRGSSYNSPLHFGNGTRLTVT.

V gene TRBV9 combines with J gene TRBJ2-7; D is perhaps TRBD2 (6 bases). Deletions cut 2 bases from V and 2 bases from J, with 14 bases between. The length of the CDR3 is 15 residues. Germline CDR1 is SGDLS and CDR2 is YYNGEE. CDR3 residues: CASSVGLPLTYEQYF. The CDR3 coding sequence is TGTGCCAGCAGCGTGGGACTTCCGCTCACCTACGAGCAGTACTTC.

This clone was detected only a few times. V usage is TRBV6-5 and J usage is TRBJ1-1; 7 positions agree with TRBD1. V trimming: 6 bases; J trimming: 12 bases; junction bases outside the gene matches: 16. From germline, CDR1 is MNHEY and CDR2 SVGAGI. The CDR3 extends over 14 amino acids. The CDR3, as DNA: TGTGCCAGCAGAGAACTAAAGGGGGCGTTATCCCCTTTCTTT. This codes for CASRELKGALSPFF.

The chain employs TRBV19 and TRBJ2-2; 9 bases align to TRBD2. The CDR3 is made up of 14 amino acids. The germline V gene encodes CDR1 LNHDA and CDR2 SQIVND (reference sequence). Losses at the gene ends were 7 bases for V and 3 bases for J; bases not matched to a gene: 3. For the CDR3, the DNA is TGTGCCAGTACGAAGCGGGGGGACACCGGGGAGCTGTTTTTT. As protein: CASTKRGDTGELFF.

The V call is TRBV7-2, the J call TRBJ1-1, with D perhaps matching TRBD1 (5 bases). V lost 3 bases to trimming and J lost 5 bases, with 19 bases between them. The CDR3 is 16 residues long. From germline, CDR1 is SGHTA and CDR2 FQGNSA. This chain's CDR3 is CASSFTSGTPFTEAFF. The CDR3 DNA is TGTGCCAGCAGCTTCACTTCCGGGACTCCGTTTACTGAAGCTTTCTTT.

The chain couples TRBV27 to TRBJ2-1, with D possibly matching TRBD1 (5 bases). Trimming removed 5 bases at V and 0 bases at J, with 11 bases between. Germline V CDR1 and CDR2: MNHEY, SMNVEV (reference sequence). The CDR3 covers 15 residues. For the CDR3, the DNA is TGTGCCAGCAGTGTAGACAGAAGCTCCTACAATGAGCAGTTCTTC. This sequence encodes CASSVDRSSYNEQFF.

This clone was observed once. This chain uses TRBV6-1 with TRBJ2-7, with 8 nucleotides matching TRBD2. Looked up from germline, CDR1 is MNHNS and CDR2 is SASEGT. The trim removed 0 bases at V and 5 bases at J, leaving 12 bases unmatched. CDR3 length equals 17 residues. CDR3 sequence reads: CASSEARGGPVVDEQYF. The CDR3 DNA reads as TGTGCCAGCAGTGAAGCGCGCGGGGGGCCGGTGGTGGACGAGCAGTACTTC.

The gene calls are TRBV2 and TRBJ2-1; TRBD2 matches at 7 bases. The V gene end was trimmed by 7 bases and the J gene end by 4 bases; junction bases not matched to a gene: 7. The V gene's germline CDR1 is SNHLY and CDR2 FYNNEI. CDR3 size: 14 residues. CDR3 in DNA: TGTGCCAGCAATCGGGGGGTGGGTTACAATGAGCAGTTCTTC. As protein: CASNRGVGYNEQFF.

This clone occurred a few times. The genes are TRBV6-1 and TRBJ2-7; possible D gene TRBD2, 6 bases. The germline CDR1 and CDR2 sequences are MNHNS and SASEGT. V was pared by 5 bases and J by 7 bases, with 18 bases between. The CDR3 runs 14 residues. The CDR3 DNA reads TGTGCCAGCAGTTTCCGGGACCCGGGGGAGGAGCAGTACTTC. Protein sequence: CASSFRDPGEEQYF.

The CDR3 here is CASSPPGDFKGPLSYNEQFF. CDR3 nucleotide sequence: TGTGCCAGCTCACCACCCGGGGACTTCAAGGGGCCCCTCTCCTACAATGAGCAGTTCTTC. The chain links TRBV18 to TRBJ2-1; a weak D match, TRBD2 (6 bases). CDR1 and CDR2 from the germline V gene are KGHSH and LQKENI. V lost 0 bases and J lost 0, with 21 bases in between. The CDR3 spans 20 residues.

The rearrangement joins TRBV5-1 to TRBJ2-5, with TRBD2 identical over 12 bases. J gave up 5 bases and V 3 bases, and 17 bases lay outside the gene matches. Germline CDR1 and CDR2: SGHRS and YFSETQ. The CDR3 is 19 amino acids. CDR3 protein: CASSYKTSGGPKGFETQYF. DNA of the CDR3: TGCGCCAGCAGCTACAAGACTAGCGGGGGCCCCAAGGGATTCGAGACCCAGTACTTC.

The V and J genes are TRBV6-1 and TRBJ2-4; D is perhaps TRBD1 (7 bases). The V gene's germline CDR1 is MNHNS and CDR2 SASEGT. V was clipped by 2 bases and J by 1 base, with 15 bases between them. This CDR3 is 17 amino acids long. In nucleotides, the CDR3 is TGTGCCAGCAGTGAAAAGGGGGGACAGTCGGCCAAAAACATTCAGTACTTC. Its protein product is CASSEKGGQSAKNIQYF.

V is TRBV2 and J is TRBJ2-7, with 7 nucleotides matching TRBD1. The V gene's germline CDR1 is SNHLY and CDR2 FYNNEI. Germline trimming cut 6 bases from V and 7 bases from J; bases unmatched to any gene: 9. The CDR3 extends over 13 amino acids. CDR3 residues: CASSADRAREQYF. The CDR3 DNA reads TGTGCCAGCAGCGCCGACAGGGCCAGGGAGCAGTACTTC.

The V gene is TRBV29-1, the J gene TRBJ2-1; 7 bases line up with TRBD1. CDR3 size: 13 residues. CDR1 and CDR2 (germline): SQVTM, ANQGSEA. J was trimmed by 7 bases and V by 6 bases; bases with no gene match: 9. The CDR3 here is CSVLTGRWNEQFF. The DNA for the CDR3 is TGCAGCGTCCTGACAGGGCGTTGGAATGAGCAGTTCTTC.

The table lists this clone with a few counts. The chain combines TRBV6-1 with TRBJ2-2; 9 nucleotides match TRBD1. Germline assignment: CDR1 MNHNS and CDR2 SASEGT. There are 17 residues in the CDR3. V gave up 2 bases and J gave up 2 bases; unmatched junction bases: 6. As DNA, the CDR3 is TGTGCCAGCAGTGAAATAGTGGGACAGGGAAACACCGGGGAGCTGTTTTTT. It encodes CASSEIVGQGNTGELFF.

This chain joins TRBV30 and TRBJ2-2; no clear D gene. Trimming cost V 3 bases and J 6 bases, with 5 bases left between them. The CDR3 is made up of 11 amino acids. Germline V lookup: CDR1 GTSNPN, CDR2 SVGIG (reference sequence). CDR3 residues: CAWSFAGELFF. In DNA, the CDR3 is TGTGCCTGGAGCTTCGCCGGGGAGCTGTTTTTT. The entire variable domain, with the rest obtained from reference TRBV30 and TRBJ2-2, is as follows: SQTIHQWPATLVQPVGSPLSLECTVEGTSNPNLYWYRQAAGRGLQLLFYSVGIGQISSEVPQNLSASRPQDRQFILSSKKLLLSDSGFYLCAWSFAGELFFGEGSRLTVL.

This chain links TRBV20-1 with TRBJ2-1; D possibly corresponds to TRBD2 (5 bases). This CDR3 spans 10 amino acids. The V end was cut by 3 bases, the J end by 8 bases, with 5 bases between. In germline, CDR1 is DFQATT, CDR2 SNEGSKA (reference sequence). The CDR3 sequence: CSARRDEQFF. As DNA, the CDR3 is TGCAGTGCTAGGCGGGATGAGCAGTTCTTC.

This clone was observed a handful of times. The gene calls are TRBV5-1 and TRBJ2-5, with 7 bases matching TRBD2. Germline V lookup: CDR1 SGHRS, CDR2 YFSETQ. CDR3 size: 15 residues. J was trimmed by 4 bases and V by 4 bases; bases with no gene match: 10. The CDR3 reads CASSQGGVGVETQYF. The DNA for the CDR3 is TGCGCCAGCAGCCAGGGAGGGGTAGGGGTAGAGACCCAGTACTTC.